The 30 T cell receptor beta chains presented below share a single source sample, sequenced in a study of T-cell memory formation after mild COVID-19. TCRdb analysed the 5' RACE reads with MiXCR anew, one entry per CDR3 protein. The sample has about 350,000 distinct CDR3 sequences; 12% to 15% are singletons. The specimen was PBMCs or a T cell subset sorted from them (not recorded which). Receptors originate from a man between 18 and 35 years old who had mild COVID-19 (a few samples of this study predate the infection). Cell type and time point are not known.

The table lists this clonotype with many counts. V gene TRBV20-1 combines with J gene TRBJ1-1; D perhaps matches TRBD1 (5 bases). From germline, CDR1 is DFQATT and CDR2 SNEGSKA (reference sequence). Trimming stripped 1 base from V and 7 bases from J, with 13 bases between. The CDR3 sequence is 13 residues long. CDR3 bases: TGCAGTGCTAGAGCTCCAGCGGGACTTGAAGCTTTCTTT. It translates to CSARAPAGLEAFF.

This clonotype was detected only a few times. The rearrangement uses TRBV7-3 and TRBJ2-3, with 9 bases fitting TRBD1. Germline lookup yields CDR1 SGHTA and CDR2 FQGTGA. With 5 bases clipped from V and 4 bases from J, the junction kept 7 bases outside the gene matches. CDR3 length: 15 amino acids. This chain's CDR3 is CASSPTGGRADTQYF. The DNA for the CDR3 is TGTGCCAGCAGCCCGACAGGGGGAAGGGCAGATACGCAGTATTTT.

The chain combines TRBV2 with TRBJ1-1, with D perhaps matching TRBD1 (5 bases). The CDR3 extends over 15 amino acids. V lost 7 bases to trimming and J lost 3 bases, with 18 bases between them. The germline gives CDR1 SNHLY, CDR2 FYNNEI. The CDR3 protein is CASTRRGLEDTEAFF. CDR3 nucleotide sequence: TGTGCCAGCACCCGTAGGGGTCTAGAAGACACTGAAGCTTTCTTT.

There are a few counts of this clonotype. The V and J genes are TRBV6-2 or TRBV6-3 and TRBJ2-7, with 8 bases aligning to TRBD2. Germline V CDR1 and CDR2: MNHEY, SVGEGT. This CDR3 comprises 14 residues. V shed 6 bases, J shed 6 bases, and the junction held 10 bases outside the gene matches. CDR3 region: CASSSVGLASEQYF. CDR3 nucleotides: TGTGCCAGCAGCTCTGTCGGACTAGCCTCCGAGCAGTACTTC.

The rearrangement joins TRBV7-9 to TRBJ2-7; 12 nucleotides agree with TRBD2. Germline V gene data show CDR1 as SEHNR and CDR2 as FQNEAQ (reference sequence). V was pared by 5 bases and J by 4 bases, with 3 bases of the junction left unmatched. CDR3 length equals 14 residues. The CDR3 DNA reads TGTGCCAGCAGCCGGACTAGCGGGGAATACGAGCAGTACTTC. The encoded protein is CASSRTSGEYEQYF.

This clonotype appeared a few times. The chain joins TRBV4-2 to TRBJ2-5, with D uncertain. V lost 3 bases, J lost 4 bases, and 6 bases lay in between. The CDR3 runs 12 residues. Germline V lookup: CDR1 LGHNA, CDR2 YNFKEQ. CDR3 DNA sequence: TGTGCCAGCAGCCATAGGCGAGAGACCCAGTACTTC. It encodes CASSHRRETQYF.

The sample holds a few counts of this clonotype. The chain is built from TRBV20-1 and TRBJ2-5, with a tentative D call TRBD1 (5 bases). This CDR3 has 13 amino acids. CDR1 and CDR2 from the germline V gene are DFQATT and SNEGSKA (reference sequence). The V end lost 5 bases, the J end lost 4 bases, and 14 bases lay between the germline ends. CDR3 sequence reads: CSAPGASIETQYF. The CDR3 DNA reads as TGCAGTGCTCCTGGGGCCTCTATAGAGACCCAGTACTTC.

Ten or more counts support this clonotype. The chain combines TRBV5-5 with TRBJ2-2; D is undetermined. The V end was cut by 4 bases, the J end by 6 bases, with 10 bases between. The CDR3 contains 13 residues. Looked up from germline, CDR1 is SGHKS and CDR2 is YYEKEE (reference sequence). The CDR3 region is CASSLAWAGELFF. DNA for the CDR3: TGTGCCAGCAGCCTTGCGTGGGCCGGGGAGCTGTTTTTT.

The chain uses TRBV5-1 and TRBJ1-5; D unresolved. CDR1 and CDR2 (germline): SGHRS, YFSETQ. This CDR3 comprises 14 residues. The ends were cut back, 4 bases at V and 5 bases at J, with 13 bases in the middle. CDR3 DNA sequence: TGCGCCAGCAGCCCCTGGCCGGAGGATCAGCCCCAGCATTTT. Amino acids: CASSPWPEDQPQHF.

This chain connects TRBV7-9 to TRBJ2-2; D may be TRBD1 (6 bases). Trimming stripped 3 bases from V and 3 bases from J, with 17 bases between. CDR3 length equals 17 residues. The germline CDR1 and CDR2 sequences are SEHNR and FQNEAQ (reference sequence). The CDR3 here is CASSFQYWGRDTGELFF. The CDR3 DNA follows: TGTGCCAGCAGCTTCCAGTATTGGGGGCGTGACACCGGGGAGCTGTTTTTT.

This clonotype was counted between two and nine times. The chain carries TRBV5-6 and TRBJ2-1; 7 nucleotides line up with TRBD2. Germline CDR1 and CDR2: SGHDT and YYEEEE. The junction had 14 bases not matched to a gene; V was cut back by 3 bases and J by 5 bases. There are 17 residues in the CDR3. The CDR3 DNA sequence: TGTGCCAGCAGCTCGATTGAAGCGGGGTTCACTGACAATGAGCAGTTCTTC. Its protein product is CASSSIEAGFTDNEQFF.

This clonotype was seen only a few times. The chain links TRBV7-2 to TRBJ2-1; TRBD2 matches at 12 bases. Germline trimming cut 0 bases from V and 8 bases from J; bases unmatched to any gene: 8. CDR3 length: 17 residues. Germline CDR1 reads SGHTA; CDR2 reads FQGNSA. CDR3 DNA sequence: TGTGCCAGCAGCTTAGCACTAGCGGGGGGTCTACGGGATGAGCAGTTCTTC. Protein: CASSLALAGGLRDEQFF.

This clonotype was counted at least ten times. The chain employs TRBV5-1 and TRBJ2-3; perhaps TRBD2 as D (6 bases). Per germline, CDR1 SGHRS and CDR2 YFSETQ. Trimming cost V 2 bases and J 0 bases, with 10 bases left between them. There are 15 residues in the CDR3. The CDR3 is CASSFTGTSTDTQYF. The CDR3 nucleotides are TGCGCCAGCAGCTTCACCGGGACTAGCACAGATACGCAGTATTTT.

This clonotype showed up just a few times. CDR3 protein: CASSQDILLGAQYF. The CDR3 DNA is TGCGCCAGCAGCCAAGACATTCTACTGGGGGCCCAGTACTTC. J is TRBJ2-5 and V is TRBV4-1; D tentatively reads TRBD1 or TRBD2 (5 bases each). This CDR3 is 14 amino acids long. The ends were cut back, 0 bases at V and 9 bases at J, with 14 bases in the middle. The V gene's germline CDR1 is MGHRA and CDR2 YSYEKL.

This chain links TRBV20-1 with TRBJ1-1; 11 bases map to TRBD1. Germline CDR1 is DFQATT and CDR2 is SNEGSKA (reference sequence). This CDR3 has 14 amino acids. J lost 8 bases, V lost 0 bases, and 5 bases had no gene match. This CDR3 is CSARDWTGGLEAFF. CDR3 DNA: TGCAGTGCTAGAGATTGGACAGGGGGCTTGGAAGCTTTCTTT.

This rearrangement joins TRBV4-2 to TRBJ2-5, with 9 bases that match TRBD2. V lost 0 bases, J lost 4 bases, and 9 bases stayed unmatched. CDR3 size: 17 residues. Per the germline V gene, CDR1 is LGHNA and CDR2 is YNFKEQ. DNA for the CDR3: TGTGCCAGCAGCCAAGATAGCGAGCGGGGGGCTGGAGAGACCCAGTACTTC. This encodes CASSQDSERGAGETQYF.

This clonotype occurred a few times. V and J are TRBV29-1 and TRBJ2-1, with 14 bases that match TRBD2. Trimming removed 4 bases from V and 15 bases from J; junction bases left unmatched: 8. CDR1 SQVTM and CDR2 ANQGSEA come from the germline V gene. The CDR3 has 13 residues. The CDR3 loop is CSVGLAGGLVRFF. CDR3 DNA: TGCAGCGTTGGACTAGCGGGGGGGCTTGTCCGGTTCTTC.

This clonotype has more than one count but fewer than ten. The J gene is TRBJ2-3, the V gene TRBV9, with 9 bases matching TRBD2. Germline CDR1 SGDLS, CDR2 YYNGEE. This CDR3 region has 19 residues. The ends lost 0 bases at V and 2 bases at J; junction bases unmatched: 13. The CDR3, as DNA: TGTGCCAGCAGCGTAGCCCCGGCGGGGCTAGCGGGGTTCACAGATACGCAGTATTTT. It translates to CASSVAPAGLAGFTDTQYF.

This clonotype came up a few times. The chain couples TRBV10-3 to TRBJ2-3, with 10 bases fitting TRBD2. CDR1 is ENHRY, CDR2 SYGVKD, per germline. Trimming took 6 bases from V and 0 from J; bases not matched to a gene: 3. This CDR3 has 15 residues. The CDR3 loop reads CAIRSGGASTDTQYF. Here the CDR3 DNA reads TGTGCCATCAGGAGCGGGGGGGCGAGCACAGATACGCAGTATTTT.

This clonotype was seen repeatedly, ten times or more. The V call is TRBV6-1, the J call TRBJ2-1; D gene unclear. Germline V gives CDR1 MNHNS, CDR2 SASEGT. The CDR3 consists of 12 residues. Between the trimmed V and J ends, which lost 8 bases and 6 bases, there was a span of 11 bases. CDR3 nucleotides: TGTGCCAGCCGAAGGGTTGCCAATGAGCAGTTCTTC. Its translation is CASRRVANEQFF.

This clonotype was counted many times. The chain combines TRBV5-1 with TRBJ2-7, with no clear D. Germline CDR1 SGHRS, CDR2 YFSETQ. The CDR3 is 11 residues long. V was shortened by 1 base and J by 5 bases, with 4 bases between the two germline ends. The CDR3, as DNA: TGCGCCAGCAGCTTGTCCGACGAGCAGTACTTC. Residues: CASSLSDEQYF. The full variable domain, rest sourced from reference TRBV5-1 and TRBJ2-7, is KAGVTQTPRYLIKTRGQQVTLSCSPISGHRSVSWYQQTPGQGLQFLFEYFSETQRNKGNFPGRFSGRQFSNSRSEMNVSTLELGDSALYLCASSLSDEQYFGPGTRLTVT.

This clonotype was seen a few times. The chain recombines TRBV12-3 or TRBV12-4 with TRBJ2-1, with 9 bases fitting TRBD2. The CDR3 is 14 amino acids. V lost 3 bases, J lost 10 bases, and 7 bases stayed unmatched. The CDR3 reads CASSFPSGGPEQFF. CDR3 coding DNA: TGTGCCAGCAGTTTTCCGAGCGGGGGGCCCGAGCAGTTCTTC.

This clonotype was counted ten times or more. CDR3 protein: CASSVDLAVTDTQYF. The CDR3 bases are TGTGCCAGCAGCGTAGATCTGGCGGTCACAGATACGCAGTATTTT. J is TRBJ2-3 and V is TRBV9; the D is unclear. V dropped 0 bases and J dropped 2 bases, with 10 bases sitting between them. Germline values: CDR1 SGDLS, CDR2 YYNGEE. The CDR3 length is 15 residues.

This clonotype was observed once. This sequence joins TRBV6-5 and TRBJ1-3; the D is unclear. The length of the CDR3 is 16 residues. The V and J ends lost 6 bases and 4 bases respectively, with 19 bases between them. Germline assignment: CDR1 MNHEY and CDR2 SVGAGI. The CDR3 region has the DNA TGTGCCAGCAGCCGCGTTAGGGTCTCCTTGGGAAACACCATATATTTT. Protein sequence: CASSRVRVSLGNTIYF.

This clonotype appeared a few times. A read error may produce the germline difference seen at one junction end. The chain carries TRBV30 and TRBJ2-1; D assignment may be TRBD1 or TRBD2 (7 bases each). Germline V lookup: CDR1 GTSNPN, CDR2 SVGIG (reference sequence). The CDR3 has 14 amino acids. This CDR3 reads CARGEGQPYSEQFF. CDR3 sequence (DNA): TGTGCCCGAGGGGAGGGACAGCCCTACAGTGAGCAGTTCTTC.

This clonotype was recorded many times. V is TRBV5-1 and J is TRBJ2-3; a possible D gene is TRBD1 (6 bases). Germline V CDR1 and CDR2: SGHRS, YFSETQ. This CDR3 region has 13 residues. V was trimmed by 4 bases and J by 3 bases, leaving 9 bases between them. The CDR3 DNA is TGCGCCAGCAGCACACAGGGAACAGATACGCAGTATTTT. Protein product: CASSTQGTDTQYF.

This rearrangement joins TRBV4-1 to TRBJ2-7; a possible D gene is TRBD1 (6 bases). Trimming took 1 base from V and 5 from J, leaving 15 bases between them. Germline values: CDR1 MGHRA, CDR2 YSYEKL. The CDR3 extends over 15 amino acids. Here the CDR3 reads CASSQAYRGSHEQYV. The CDR3 bases are TGCGCCAGCAGCCAAGCCTATAGGGGGTCCCACGAGCAGTACGTC.

In its sample, this clonotype was seen a few times. The chain employs TRBV7-2 and TRBJ1-1, with TRBD1 matching 7 bases. Trimming at V came to 5 bases and at J to 0 bases, leaving 6 bases not matched to a gene. From germline, CDR1 is SGHTA and CDR2 FQGNSA. There are 15 residues in the CDR3. The CDR3 coding sequence is TGTGCCAGCAGCACACGACAGGGAATGAACACTGAAGCTTTCTTT. It translates to CASSTRQGMNTEAFF.

This clonotype was seen a handful of times. V usage is TRBV4-1 and J usage is TRBJ1-6; the D is unclear. V lost 5 bases and J 8 bases, leaving 10 bases between the germline ends. The CDR3 is made up of 13 amino acids. CDR1 is MGHRA, CDR2 YSYEKL, per germline. As DNA, the CDR3 is TGCGCCAGCAGCTCTGCCCCCTATTCACCCCTCCACTTT. Its protein product is CASSSAPYSPLHF.

This clonotype appeared a few times. The genes are TRBV12-5 and TRBJ1-1, with D possibly matching TRBD1 (5 bases). This CDR3 spans 15 amino acids. Deletions cut 2 bases from V and 4 bases from J, with 14 bases between. CDR1 and CDR2 (germline): LGHNT, FRNRAP. CDR3 sequence: CASGLPNQGSTEAFF. In DNA form, the CDR3 reads TGTGCTAGTGGTTTGCCCAACCAGGGTAGCACTGAAGCTTTCTTT.